This entry lists 13 T cell receptor beta chains sequenced from one sample in a study of identical twins (dated by TCRdb to the mid-2010s). The receptor library was made with 5' RACE. Sequencing relied on an Illumina HiSeq 2000. TCRdb passed the public sequencing reads through fastp at Q25 and MiXCR, retaining productive beta sequences. Identical CDR3 proteins give one entry, which carries the most common genes and DNA. Present in this sample are approximately 210,000 distinct CDR3 sequences, approximately 16% of which were seen just once. Over 35% of the sample is taken by the ten largest. These data also formed part of another study, on T cells expressing NK-cell markers.

The sequencing sample was made of CD8+ T cells sorted from blood. These receptors all stem from a woman aged 18-29 years in good health.

This clonotype is large (0.1 to 1%) in the sample. This chain uses TRBV27 with TRBJ1-6; the match to TRBD1 covers 10 bases. Germline CDR1 is MNHEY and CDR2 is SMNVEV (reference sequence). The CDR3 contains 14 residues. V was clipped by 11 bases and J by 8 bases; unmatched bases: 9. CDR3 residues: CAAGRGTGDSPLHF. For the CDR3, the DNA is TGTGCCGCCGGGAGGGGGACAGGGGATTCACCCCTCCACTTT.

This clonotype was observed a few times. The genes are TRBV2 and TRBJ2-2; possibly TRBD1 for D (5 bases). V lost 5 bases, J lost 1 base, and 8 bases lay in between. The CDR3 covers 14 residues. Per the germline V gene, CDR1 is SNHLY and CDR2 is FYNNEI. This chain's CDR3 is CASSFQGNTGELFF. The CDR3 bases are TGTGCCAGCAGTTTCCAGGGGAACACCGGGGAGCTGTTTTTT.

In its sample, this clonotype was seen a few times. V is TRBV15 and J is TRBJ2-3; D might be TRBD2 (6 bases). The CDR3 covers 15 residues. The germline V and J ends were trimmed by 2 bases and 6 bases, with 15 bases remaining between them. Germline V gene data show CDR1 as LNHNV and CDR2 as YYDKDF (reference sequence). The CDR3 reads CATSRRWGLLDTQYF. In DNA, the CDR3 is TGTGCCACCAGCAGACGGTGGGGACTTCTCGATACGCAGTATTTT.

This clonotype was detected many times. The J gene is TRBJ2-2, the V gene TRBV12-3 or TRBV12-4; the D is unclear. The CDR3 consists of 11 residues. Trimming took 3 bases from V and 7 from J, leaving 3 bases between them. The CDR3 here is CASSFVGELFF. CDR3 bases: TGTGCCAGCAGTTTTGTCGGGGAGCTGTTTTTT.

This sequence joins TRBV24-1 and TRBJ2-3; D gene uncertain. Trimming removed 0 bases from V and 3 bases from J, with 12 bases in between. The CDR3 spans 16 residues. Germline CDR1 and CDR2: KGHDR and SFDVKD. CDR3 protein: CATSDLLGIGTDTQYF. In DNA form, the CDR3 reads TGTGCCACCAGTGATTTGCTGGGGATTGGGACAGATACGCAGTATTTT.

This clonotype was counted only a few times. The chain carries TRBV11-1 and TRBJ2-7; the D gene is possibly TRBD1 (5 bases). The V gene's germline CDR1 is SGHAT and CDR2 FQDESV (reference sequence). The CDR3 has 13 amino acids. The V and J ends lost 1 base and 2 bases respectively, with 6 bases between them. The CDR3 protein is CASSLVGPYEQYF. The DNA for the CDR3 is TGTGCCAGCAGCTTAGTGGGGCCCTACGAGCAGTACTTC.

The chain employs TRBV6-2 or TRBV6-3 and TRBJ2-1; TRBD2 aligns across 15 bases. There are 15 residues in the CDR3. Germline CDR1 is MNHEY and CDR2 is SVGEGT. The V and J ends lost 7 bases and 7 bases, in that order; junction bases with no gene match: 5. The CDR3 sequence: CASIPGTSGRNEQFF. In DNA form, the CDR3 reads TGTGCCAGCATTCCCGGGACTAGCGGGAGGAATGAGCAGTTCTTC.

The J gene is TRBJ2-1, the V gene TRBV7-9, with 7 positions matching TRBD1. The germline CDR1 and CDR2 sequences are SEHNR and FQNEAQ (reference sequence). Germline trimming cut 5 bases from V and 4 bases from J; bases unmatched to any gene: 8. The CDR3 is 15 amino acids. The CDR3 DNA sequence: TGTGCCAGCAGCCCCGGGACAGTGAAGTACAATGAGCAGTTCTTC. Its protein is CASSPGTVKYNEQFF.

The chain is built from TRBV19 and TRBJ2-6; no firm D call. Trimming removed 1 base from V and 0 bases from J, with 4 bases in between. Germline CDR1 and CDR2: LNHDA and SQIVND (reference sequence). The CDR3 has 15 residues. The chain's CDR3 is CASSIVNSGANVLTF. CDR3 nucleotide sequence: TGTGCCAGTAGTATAGTTAACTCTGGGGCCAACGTCCTGACTTTC. Supplemented by reference TRBV19 and TRBJ2-6, the full variable domain reads DGGITQSPKYLFRKEGQNVTLSCEQNLNHDAMYWYRQDPGQGLRLIYYSQIVNDFQKGDIAEGYSVSREKKESFPLTVTSAQKNPTAFYLCASSIVNSGANVLTFGAGSRLTVL.

This clonotype was found a few times. The chain carries TRBV15 and TRBJ2-1; no clear D gene. V was trimmed by 1 base and J by 9 bases, leaving 4 bases between them. The germline V gene encodes CDR1 LNHNV and CDR2 YYDKDF (reference sequence). The CDR3 is 11 residues long. The CDR3 sequence is CATSRGGEQFF. The CDR3 DNA reads as TGTGCCACCAGCAGAGGCGGTGAGCAGTTCTTC.

The table lists this clonotype with a few counts. The V call is TRBV29-1, the J call TRBJ1-1, with TRBD1 as a possible D gene (6 bases). V was clipped by 6 bases and J by 1 base, with 9 bases between them. Germline values: CDR1 SQVTM, CDR2 ANQGSEA. This CDR3 has 12 amino acids. Here the CDR3 DNA reads TGCAGCGTGGGGGGGCAGAACACTGAAGCTTTCTTT. It yields the protein CSVGGQNTEAFF.

The CDR3 DNA is TGTGCCAGCAGTTGGCGGAGTACGAGAACCGGGGAGCTGTTTTTT. Its protein product is CASSWRSTRTGELFF. The chain carries TRBV27 and TRBJ2-2; D is undetermined. V gave up 4 bases and J gave up 5 bases, with 14 bases separating them. The V gene's germline CDR1 is MNHEY and CDR2 SMNVEV (reference sequence). CDR3 length: 15 residues.

This clonotype was detected only a few times. This chain joins TRBV29-1 and TRBJ2-1; D is ambiguous. The germline CDR1 and CDR2 sequences are SQVTM and ANQGSEA. V was shortened by 7 bases and J by 3 bases, with 7 bases between the two germline ends. The CDR3 consists of 11 residues. The CDR3 sequence is CSADNYNEQFF. The CDR3 DNA is TGCAGCGCCGACAACTACAATGAGCAGTTCTTC.